There are many counts of the clone carrying this TCR beta chain. The sample originates from a study of identical twins. MiXCR, run by TCRdb on the 5' RACE reads, gives a single entry per CDR3 protein. The table has 350,000 to 450,000 distinct CDR3 sequences, less than 20% seen once; the top ten hold roughly 12%. The receptor comes from a man in his fifties in good health. The sequenced sample was naive T cells sorted from blood.

CDR3 region: CSAETGANYGYTF. CDR3 nucleotide sequence: TGCAGTGCTGAGACAGGGGCGAACTATGGCTACACCTTC. This chain uses TRBV20-1 with TRBJ1-2; 8 nucleotides align to TRBD1. CDR1 DFQATT and CDR2 SNEGSKA come from the germline V gene (reference sequence). V was pared by 5 bases and J by 2 bases, with 4 bases of the junction left unmatched. This CDR3 has 13 residues.